This TCR beta chain was sequenced in a study of control samples from healthy donors and cancer patients. The CDR3 totals 14 residues. CDR1 and CDR2 (germline): WNHNN, SYGVQD (reference sequence). The V gene lost 4 bases and the J gene lost 7 bases, with 16 bases spanning the gap. Data came from immunoSEQ multiplex PCR; TCRdb stores just in-frame clones and leaves some out. The repertoire has approximately 87,000 clones, roughly nine tenths of them found once; the top ten carry under 20%. This TCR was sampled from a man in his fifties or sixties in good health. The chain uses TRBV10-1 and TRBJ1-1; possible D gene TRBD1, 5 bases. The material sequenced was blood. CDR3 amino acids: CASSGVGDRYEAFF. The DNA for the CDR3 is TGCGCCAGCAGTGGTGTGGGGGATCGGTATGAAGCTTTCTTT.